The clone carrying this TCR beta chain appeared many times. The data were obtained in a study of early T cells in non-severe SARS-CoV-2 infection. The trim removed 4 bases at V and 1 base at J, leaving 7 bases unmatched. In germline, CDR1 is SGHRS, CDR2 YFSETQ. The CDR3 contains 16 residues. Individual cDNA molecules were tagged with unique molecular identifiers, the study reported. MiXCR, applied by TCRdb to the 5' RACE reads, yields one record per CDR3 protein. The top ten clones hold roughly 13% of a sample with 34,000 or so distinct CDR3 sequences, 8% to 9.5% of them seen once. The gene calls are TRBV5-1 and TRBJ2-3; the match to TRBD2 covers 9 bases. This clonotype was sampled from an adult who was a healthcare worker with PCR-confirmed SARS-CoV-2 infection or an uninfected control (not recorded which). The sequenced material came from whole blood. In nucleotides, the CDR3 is TGCGCCAGCAGCCCCCTCCCTAGCGGGGGCACAGATACGCAGTATTTT. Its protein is CASSPLPSGGTDTQYF.